These 14 T cell receptor beta chains were all obtained from the same sample, sequenced in a study of blood T cell repertoires in COVID-19. Produced via immunoSEQ multiplex PCR; TCRdb's table is partial and in-frame only. This table holds 95,000 to 150,000 clones, just over 85% found once. Sequencing used peripheral blood. The receptors derive from a man in his forties or fifties with acute or convalescent COVID-19.

The chain joins TRBV30 to TRBJ1-6; tentatively, D is TRBD1 (5 bases). The CDR3 sequence is 16 residues long. Per germline, CDR1 GTSNPN and CDR2 SVGIG (reference sequence). V gave up 4 bases and J gave up 5 bases, with 18 bases separating them. CDR3 nucleotides: TGTGCCTGGACGCAGAACAGGTTTACGGATAATTCACCCCTCCACTTT. Its translation is CAWTQNRFTDNSPLHF.

This chain uses TRBV19 with TRBJ2-7, with a weak D call TRBD1 (6 bases). Germline V lookup: CDR1 LNHDA, CDR2 SQIVND (reference sequence). The CDR3 contains 15 residues. Trimming removed 2 bases at V and 2 bases at J, with 13 bases between. The CDR3 spells CASSIRTAPTYEQYF. CDR3 DNA sequence: TGTGCCAGTAGTATACGGACAGCACCAACCTACGAGCAGTACTTC.

This rearrangement joins TRBV13 to TRBJ1-3; 8 bases agree with TRBD1. The CDR3 is 14 residues long. Germline trimming cut 5 bases from V and 2 bases from J; bases unmatched to any gene: 2. Per germline, CDR1 PRHDT and CDR2 FYEKMQ (reference sequence). CDR3 amino acids: CASSMTGAGNTIYF. The CDR3 nucleotides read TGTGCCAGCAGCATGACAGGGGCTGGAAACACCATATATTTT.

This clone turned up a few times. The rearrangement links TRBV9 to TRBJ2-5, with D unresolved. CDR1 is SGDLS, CDR2 YYNGEE, per germline. The V gene lost 0 bases and the J gene lost 5 bases, with 17 bases spanning the gap. The CDR3 is 16 amino acids. DNA of the CDR3: TGTGCCAGCAGCGTAGAACCTACCCCCTCCGAGGAGACCCAGTACTTC. Its translation: CASSVEPTPSEETQYF.

The chain uses TRBV4-1 and TRBJ2-1; 7 bases match TRBD1. Germline assignment: CDR1 MGHRA and CDR2 YSYEKL. V shed 6 bases, J shed 4 bases, and the junction held 9 bases outside the gene matches. This CDR3 is built from 15 residues. Here the CDR3 reads CASRNMGQPYNEQFF. CDR3 DNA sequence: TGCGCCAGCAGAAATATGGGACAGCCTTACAATGAGCAGTTCTTC.

J is TRBJ1-1 and V is TRBV5-1; possible D gene TRBD1, 5 bases. The V and J ends lost 0 bases and 1 base respectively, with 10 bases between them. This CDR3 is 15 amino acids long. The germline gives CDR1 SGHRS, CDR2 YFSETQ. CDR3 sequence (DNA): TGCGCCAGCAGCTTGGGCTTCACAGGGAACACTGAAGCTTTCTTT. It is translated as CASSLGFTGNTEAFF. The whole variable domain, filled in from reference TRBV5-1 and TRBJ1-1, reads KAGVTQTPRYLIKTRGQQVTLSCSPISGHRSVSWYQQTPGQGLQFLFEYFSETQRNKGNFPGRFSGRQFSNSRSEMNVSTLELGDSALYLCASSLGFTGNTEAFFGQGTRLTVV.

This clone has a single count. Other DNA sequences in this specimen translate into the identical CDR3. The V and J genes are TRBV5-1 and TRBJ2-3, with no clear D. The V and J ends lost 0 bases and 5 bases respectively, with 10 bases between them. Germline CDR1 SGHRS, CDR2 YFSETQ. This CDR3 spans 14 amino acids. This CDR3 reads CASSLDSGGDTQYF. As DNA, the CDR3 is TGCGCCAGCAGCTTGGATTCGGGTGGAGATACGCAGTATTTT.

J is TRBJ2-1 and V is TRBV11-3; 8 nucleotides line up with TRBD2. Trimming at V came to 3 bases and at J to 8 bases, leaving 6 bases not matched to a gene. This CDR3 is built from 14 residues. Germline V lookup: CDR1 SGHNT, CDR2 YENEEA. The CDR3 reads CASSLRGADHEQFF. The CDR3 coding sequence is TGTGCCAGCAGCTTGCGGGGGGCTGACCATGAGCAGTTCTTC.

The J gene is TRBJ2-2, the V gene TRBV7-9; D might be TRBD2 (5 bases). The CDR3 runs to 10 residues. Germline CDR1 is SEHNR and CDR2 is FQNEAQ (reference sequence). The ends were cut back, 11 bases at V and 7 bases at J, with 8 bases in the middle. The CDR3, as DNA: TGTGCCGGACTGAGCGGGGAGCTGTTTTTT. Protein sequence: CAGLSGELFF. The variable domain in full, with the rest retrieved from reference TRBV7-9 and TRBJ2-2, is DTGVSQNPRHKITKRGQNVTFRCDPISEHNRLYWYRQTLGQGPEFLTYFQNEAQLEKSRLLSDRFSAERPKGSFSTLEIQRTEQGDSAMYLCAGLSGELFFGEGSRLTVL.

The CDR3 coding sequence is TGTGCCAGCTCACCCCCTCGAGGCATGAACACTGAAGCTTTCTTT. Translation gives CASSPPRGMNTEAFF. The chain employs TRBV18 and TRBJ1-1, with D unresolved. Trimming stripped 3 bases from V and 0 bases from J, with 11 bases between. Germline-derived CDR1 and CDR2 are KGHSH and LQKENI. The CDR3 runs 15 residues.

This chain joins TRBV27 and TRBJ1-6; perhaps TRBD1 as D (6 bases). This CDR3 is built from 14 residues. CDR1 and CDR2 (germline): MNHEY, SMNVEV (reference sequence). The V and J ends lost 7 bases and 7 bases respectively, with 14 bases between them. The CDR3 reads CASNDWGLNSPLHF. CDR3 coding DNA: TGTGCCAGCAATGACTGGGGGCTCAATTCACCCCTCCACTTT.

The CDR3 is CASRMTPWSNQPQHF. CDR3 in DNA: TGTGCCAGCAGAATGACACCGTGGAGCAATCAGCCCCAGCATTTT. The J gene is TRBJ1-5, the V gene TRBV2; no firm D call. V lost 6 bases and J 1 base, leaving 13 bases between the germline ends. The length of the CDR3 is 15 residues. CDR1 SNHLY and CDR2 FYNNEI come from the germline V gene.

The CDR3 reads CATSDLGGPLYGYTF. The CDR3 DNA is TGTGCCACCAGTGATCTGGGTGGGCCCCTCTATGGCTACACCTTC. The chain joins TRBV24-1 to TRBJ1-2; D is uncertain. CDR1 and CDR2 (germline): KGHDR, SFDVKD. The V gene lost 3 bases and the J gene lost 4 bases, with 14 bases spanning the gap. The CDR3 runs to 15 residues.

This clone was counted a single time. The chain joins TRBV5-1 to TRBJ1-2, with TRBD1 as a possible D gene (6 bases). The CDR3 totals 13 residues. Per germline, CDR1 SGHRS and CDR2 YFSETQ. Trimming removed 3 bases from V and 6 bases from J, with 12 bases in between. Written as DNA, the CDR3 is TGCGCCAGCAGCTCTACAGGGAGAGATGGCTACACCTTC. Its protein product is CASSSTGRDGYTF.